These T cell receptor beta chains were read from a single sample in a study of long-term antiretroviral therapy in people with HIV. Profiling relied on immunoSEQ multiplex PCR, and the TCRdb table lists in-frame clones only, not all of them. There are about 24,000 clones in the sample; approximately 95% occur only once, and 2.2% lies in the top ten. The input for sequencing was unsorted PBMCs, taken just over 4.8 years after starting antiretroviral therapy. These receptors all stem from a woman aged 50 to 60 with HIV. Each CDR3 is given with its conserved first and last residue. The order of the fields is V gene, clone size, D gene, J gene, CDR3 DNA, CDR3 protein. A D gene is named only where the DNA matches it firmly. Size values are once, few and many counts, or a class for expanded clones, and some rows have none.

V: TRBV11-2
size: .
D: TRBD1
J: TRBJ2-5
DNA: TGTGCCAGCAGCTTATCCTGGACAGGGGGCTTTGAGACCCAGTACTTC
CDR3: CASSLSWTGGFETQYF

V: TRBV7-8
size: .
D: .
J: TRBJ1-2
DNA: TGTGCCAGCAGCTTAGGTTTGGGGGGCGCAACTGGCTACACCTTC
CDR3: CASSLGLGGATGYTF

V: TRBV7-9
size: once
D: .
J: TRBJ1-2
DNA: TGTGCCAGCAGCTTAGCGCGGACCGTCCTTGGGGGCTACACCTTC
CDR3: CASSLARTVLGGYTF

V: TRBV2
size: .
D: TRBD2
J: TRBJ2-3
DNA: TGTGCCAGCAGTGAAGTAGGGAGCGGGAGGGCGGATACGCAGTATTTT
CDR3: CASSEVGSGRADTQYF

V: TRBV5-5
size: .
D: .
J: TRBJ2-5
DNA: TGTGCCAGCAGCGGTATAGCGTTTGGGCAGGGATCCCAAGAGACCCAGTACTTC
CDR3: CASSGIAFGQGSQETQYF

V: TRBV18
size: .
D: .
J: TRBJ2-7
DNA: TGTGCCAGCTCCCCCACCGGGAGACCCTACGAGCAGTACTTC
CDR3: CASSPTGRPYEQYF

V: TRBV7-9
size: .
D: .
J: TRBJ2-7
DNA: TGTGCCAGCAGCTTAGACGGAACCTACGAGCAGTACTTC
CDR3: CASSLDGTYEQYF

V: TRBV27
size: .
D: .
J: TRBJ1-1
DNA: TGTGCCAGCAGTGCCCCAGGGTCCCTCTCTGAAGCTTTCTTT
CDR3: CASSAPGSLSEAFF

V: TRBV30
size: .
D: TRBD1
J: TRBJ1-1
DNA: TGTGCCTGGAGTGAGGGGGCGAACACTGAAGCTTTCTTT
CDR3: CAWSEGANTEAFF

V: TRBV14
size: .
D: .
J: TRBJ2-5
DNA: TGTGCCAGCAGCCAAGATCAAGTAGGGTTCTGGGAGACCCAGTACTTC
CDR3: CASSQDQVGFWETQYF

V: TRBV6-5
size: .
D: .
J: TRBJ2-7
DNA: TGTGCCAGCAGTTACTCTTCGTTGGGGTCCTACGAGCAGTACTTC
CDR3: CASSYSSLGSYEQYF

V: TRBV5-1
size: .
D: .
J: TRBJ2-7
DNA: TGCGCCAGCAGCTTGGAGATCTCAGGGGTCTACGAGCAGTACTTC
CDR3: CASSLEISGVYEQYF

V: TRBV9
size: .
D: .
J: TRBJ2-7
DNA: TGTGCCAGCAGCGTAGGGGGGGCACCAACCTACGAGCAGTACTTC
CDR3: CASSVGGAPTYEQYF

V: TRBV27
size: .
D: TRBD1
J: TRBJ2-5
DNA: TGTGCCAGCAGTTTCGGACAGGGACTGACCCAGTACTTC
CDR3: CASSFGQGLTQYF

V: TRBV10-3
size: .
D: .
J: TRBJ2-2
DNA: TGTGCCATCACCCCTCAGGGAAACACCGGGGAGCTGTTTTTT
CDR3: CAITPQGNTGELFF

V: TRBV18
size: .
D: TRBD2
J: TRBJ2-1
DNA: TGTGCCAGCTCGGAAACTAGCGGTGTGCTCTCCTACAATGAGCAGTTCTTC
CDR3: CASSETSGVLSYNEQFF